Listed here are 16 T cell receptor beta chains from one sample, sequenced in a study of cytomegalovirus exposure and HLA in healthy donors. PCR used 60 Vbeta primers and 13 Jbeta primers. The repertoire was sequenced with immunoSEQ multiplex PCR; TCRdb's copy has only in-frame clones and lacks some. The table includes approximately 190,000 clones, roughly 80% detected once. Specimen: PBMCs. The receptors stem from a woman between 45 and 65 years old in good health and CMV-seropositive.

The chain couples TRBV4-1 to TRBJ1-2; 10 nucleotides line up with TRBD1. V gave up 0 bases and J gave up 8 bases; unmatched junction bases: 6. The CDR3 has 15 residues. Germline assignment: CDR1 MGHRA and CDR2 YSYEKL. The CDR3 protein is CASSQERDRGVGYTF. Here the CDR3 DNA reads TGCGCCAGCAGCCAAGAAAGGGACAGGGGCGTGGGCTACACCTTC.

The rearrangement uses TRBV28 and TRBJ2-1, with 10 bases aligning to TRBD1. The CDR3 length is 15 residues. Germline V CDR1 and CDR2: MDHEN, SYDVKM. V shed 4 bases, J shed 7 bases, and the junction held 7 bases outside the gene matches. CDR3 amino acids: CASSSPGQGPNEQFF. In DNA form, the CDR3 reads TGTGCCAGCAGTTCTCCGGGACAGGGGCCTAATGAGCAGTTCTTC.

The chain joins TRBV5-1 to TRBJ2-2; TRBD2 might be the D (5 bases). The ends were cut back, 5 bases at V and 4 bases at J, with 9 bases in the middle. Per the germline V gene, CDR1 is SGHRS and CDR2 is YFSETQ. The CDR3 contains 13 residues. The CDR3 is CASSFEGTGELFF. The DNA of the CDR3 is TGCGCCAGCAGTTTTGAGGGCACCGGGGAGCTGTTTTTT.

The V call is TRBV20-1, the J call TRBJ2-5; maybe TRBD2 (5 bases). Deletions cut 7 bases from V and 0 bases from J, with 6 bases between. This CDR3 has 11 amino acids. Germline V lookup: CDR1 DFQATT, CDR2 SNEGSKA (reference sequence). CDR3 DNA sequence: TGCAGTGGCGGGTACCAAGAGACCCAGTACTTC. Protein: CSGGYQETQYF.

This clone turned up a few times. This specimen includes other DNA sequences encoding the same CDR3. The V call is TRBV5-1, the J call TRBJ2-3; TRBD1 matches 9 bases. The V gene's germline CDR1 is SGHRS and CDR2 YFSETQ. Trimming took 4 bases from V and 3 from J; bases not matched to a gene: 3. The CDR3 sequence is 14 residues long. The CDR3 loop is CASSLGTGTDTQYF. In nucleotides, the CDR3 is TGCGCCAGCAGCCTCGGGACAGGGACAGATACGCAGTATTTT.

J is TRBJ1-1 and V is TRBV10-3; D is possibly TRBD1 (5 bases). The CDR3 length is 12 residues. CDR1 is ENHRY, CDR2 SYGVKD, per germline. The ends were cut back, 4 bases at V and 10 bases at J, with 13 bases in the middle. CDR3 protein: CAISGGTRLAFF. The CDR3 region has the DNA TGTGCCATCAGTGGCGGGACTCGTTTAGCTTTCTTT.

This rearrangement joins TRBV27 to TRBJ2-1, with 7 bases that match TRBD2. Trimming removed 2 bases from V and 5 bases from J; junction bases left unmatched: 3. The germline V gene has CDR1 MNHEY and CDR2 SMNVEV (reference sequence). The CDR3 has 14 residues. The CDR3 nucleotides are TGTGCCAGCAGTTTAGTGGGGGGGAACAATGAGCAGTTCTTC. It translates to CASSLVGGNNEQFF.

J is TRBJ2-1 and V is TRBV19; D is perhaps TRBD2 (6 bases). V dropped 3 bases and J dropped 8 bases, with 8 bases sitting between them. Germline lookup yields CDR1 LNHDA and CDR2 SQIVND (reference sequence). The CDR3 totals 12 residues. The CDR3: CASSMTGDEQFF. The CDR3 DNA is TGTGCCAGTAGTATGACGGGGGATGAGCAGTTCTTC.

The gene calls are TRBV5-1 and TRBJ2-5; TRBD2 aligns across 10 bases. The CDR3 runs 15 residues. J was trimmed by 6 bases and V by 4 bases; bases with no gene match: 9. Per the germline V gene, CDR1 is SGHRS and CDR2 is YFSETQ. The CDR3 region has the DNA TGCGCCAGCAGCCTAGGTCTAGCGGGGGAAAAGACCCAGTACTTC. Protein product: CASSLGLAGEKTQYF.

The chain links TRBV9 to TRBJ1-6; TRBD1 aligns across 9 bases. Germline loops: CDR1 SGDLS, CDR2 YYNGEE. J gave up 14 bases and V 7 bases, and 16 bases lay outside the gene matches. The CDR3 extends over 15 amino acids. The CDR3 DNA sequence: TGTGCCAGCTCATCAGTGGGGACAGGGATTTTAACCCTCCACTTT. Translating gives CASSSVGTGILTLHF.

V gene TRBV7-6 combines with J gene TRBJ2-1, with 16 nucleotides matching TRBD2. CDR1 SGHVS and CDR2 FNYEAQ come from the germline V gene. This CDR3 comprises 18 residues. V was clipped by 3 bases and J by 7 bases; unmatched bases: 9. The CDR3 coding sequence is TGTGCCAGCAGCTTGGGACTAGCGGGGGGGTCATTGTGGAATGAGCAGTTCTTC. Amino acid sequence: CASSLGLAGGSLWNEQFF.

The rearrangement uses TRBV30 and TRBJ2-6, with a tentative D call TRBD2 (6 bases). This CDR3 has 15 amino acids. CDR1 is GTSNPN, CDR2 SVGIG, per germline (reference sequence). With 0 bases removed from V and 4 bases from J, the gap between germline ends came to 10 bases. The CDR3 nucleotides read TGTGCCTGGAGTGTACATCGGGGGGGGGCCAACGTCCTGACTTTC. Protein sequence: CAWSVHRGGANVLTF.

CDR3 residues: CASGLVDSRAFF. The CDR3 bases are TGTGCTAGTGGTTTGGTAGATTCGAGAGCTTTCTTT. The V gene is TRBV12-5, the J gene TRBJ1-1, with D unresolved. Trimming stripped 0 bases from V and 10 bases from J, with 9 bases between. CDR3 length: 12 amino acids. Germline values: CDR1 LGHNT, CDR2 FRNRAP.

The rearrangement joins TRBV19 to TRBJ1-1; the D gene is possibly TRBD1 (5 bases). The germline V and J ends were trimmed by 4 bases and 0 bases, with 6 bases remaining between them. CDR3 length: 13 amino acids. The germline V gene encodes CDR1 LNHDA and CDR2 SQIVND (reference sequence). The CDR3 coding sequence is TGTGCCAGTAGTACAGGGATGAACACTGAAGCTTTCTTT. Residues: CASSTGMNTEAFF.

This chain uses TRBV29-1 with TRBJ2-2; 7 bases are a match to TRBD2. Germline V gene sequence: CDR1 SQVTM, CDR2 ANQGSEA. With 6 bases clipped from V and 6 bases from J, the junction kept 4 bases outside the gene matches. This CDR3 comprises 12 residues. The CDR3 loop is CSVGDYPGELFF. CDR3 in DNA: TGCAGCGTGGGGGACTATCCCGGGGAGCTGTTTTTT.

The rearrangement links TRBV30 to TRBJ2-3, with 7 bases that match TRBD1. The trim removed 8 bases at V and 10 bases at J, leaving 12 bases unmatched. The CDR3 runs to 12 residues. Germline loops: CDR1 GTSNPN, CDR2 SVGIG (reference sequence). CDR3 nucleotides: TGTGCCGGAAACAGGGGTGGGTCCCCGCAGTATTTT. Its translation is CAGNRGGSPQYF.